The next 4 T cell receptor beta chains were all read from a single sample in a study of blood T cell repertoires in COVID-19. The data were produced by immunoSEQ multiplex PCR, yet TCRdb's version contains in-frame clones alone and is incomplete. The sample carries roughly 80,000 clones, 82% recorded once. Material: peripheral blood. Receptor source: a man aged 45-60 years with acute or convalescent COVID-19.

V is TRBV27 and J is TRBJ1-5; TRBD1 is a possible D gene (5 bases). V was pared by 5 bases and J by 6 bases, with 17 bases between. The CDR3 loop spans 15 amino acids. Germline V gene sequence: CDR1 MNHEY, CDR2 SMNVEV (reference sequence). In DNA, the CDR3 is TGTGCCAGCAGTCTAGGGCAGGGTTTTGCTCAGCCCCAGCATTTT. Encoded protein: CASSLGQGFAQPQHF.

The chain uses TRBV5-4 and TRBJ1-2, with 9 bases identical to TRBD1. This CDR3 comprises 16 residues. Germline-derived CDR1 and CDR2 are SGHNT and YYREEE (reference sequence). V dropped 9 bases and J dropped 5; count of bases not matched to a gene: 17. As DNA, the CDR3 is TGTGCCATGAGGCCGACAGGGGGTATAACCGATTATGGCTACACCTTC. This codes for CAMRPTGGITDYGYTF.

The V call is TRBV9, the J call TRBJ2-3; 7 nucleotides agree with TRBD1. The CDR3 loop spans 16 amino acids. CDR1 and CDR2 from the germline V gene are SGDLS and YYNGEE. After removal of 0 bases from V and 1 base from J, the junction contained 5 bases not matched to a gene. CDR3 protein: CASSVGPGQGTDTQYF. CDR3 nucleotide sequence: TGTGCCAGCAGCGTAGGTCCCGGACAGGGCACAGATACGCAGTATTTT.

The gene calls are TRBV18 and TRBJ1-6, with 8 bases aligning to TRBD1. Unmatched junction bases numbered 5, after V lost 3 bases and J lost 7 bases. The CDR3 consists of 15 residues. The germline V gene encodes CDR1 KGHSH and CDR2 LQKENI. CDR3 in amino acids: CASSPQGAKNSPLHF. DNA of the CDR3: TGTGCCAGCTCACCGCAGGGGGCGAAGAATTCACCCCTCCACTTT.